This TCR beta chain derives from a study of blood T cell repertoires in COVID-19. Background on the study: The United States, Italy and Spain were the sources of the acute and convalescent COVID-19 samples. PBMCs, B-cell-depleted T cells, or T cells were the source of the cDNA or gDNA that made up the material.

V was clipped by 2 bases and J by 15 bases; unmatched bases: 13. The length of the CDR3 is 15 residues. Germline V gene sequence: CDR1 WSHSY, CDR2 SAAADI. This clone was seen only once. In the original analysis: By means of reference gene primer amplification, nucleated cell counts were estimated. Sequencing was performed with immunoSEQ multiplex PCR; in TCRdb, only in-frame clones are kept and a portion is missing. Clone size and the V and J calls come from that table; the DNA yielded D and trimming. The sample records 150,000 to 200,000 clones, more than 75% being singletons. This receptor was identified in a man in his sixties with active or convalescent COVID-19. This rearrangement joins TRBV10-2 to TRBJ2-1, with 10 positions matching TRBD2. The specimen sequenced was peripheral blood. CDR3 nucleotides: TGCGCCAGCAGTGAGGGGGCTAGCGGGAGTCTGCTGCGGTTCTTC. Its translation: CASSEGASGSLLRFF.